One and the same sample provided the 4 T cell receptor beta chains below, sequenced in a study of patients and donors after allogeneic stem cell transplantation. One entry per CDR3 protein, called by TCRdb with MiXCR from the RT-PCR reads. The table shows a few hundred thousand distinct CDR3 sequences, with 12% to 15% occurring only once. The source material was blood, either unsorted or a sorted T cell fraction (not recorded which). These TCRs come from a human donor who was either an allogeneic HSCT recipient or a stem cell or donor lymphocyte infusion donor (not recorded which). It is not recorded whose cells these are; they may come from a transplant donor.

This clonotype is medium-sized within its sample. The chain is built from TRBV11-1 and TRBJ2-5, with 9 bases identical to TRBD1. This CDR3 region has 17 residues. Germline trimming cut 3 bases from V and 3 bases from J; bases unmatched to any gene: 11. Germline V lookup: CDR1 SGHAT, CDR2 FQDESV (reference sequence). The CDR3 DNA reads as TGTGCCAGCAGCTTTGGCCCGGGACAGGGTATGGAAGAGACCCAGTACTTC. Protein product: CASSFGPGQGMEETQYF.

This rearrangement joins TRBV28 to TRBJ2-2; D is possibly TRBD2 (5 bases). Between the trimmed V and J ends, which lost 3 bases and 2 bases, there was a span of 19 bases. The germline V gene encodes CDR1 MDHEN and CDR2 SYDVKM. The CDR3 sequence is 18 residues long. Here the CDR3 reads CASSFIASGLINTGELFF. CDR3 nucleotide sequence: TGTGCCAGCAGTTTTATCGCTTCGGGATTGATAAACACCGGGGAGCTGTTTTTT.

This chain links TRBV4-2 with TRBJ2-3; D is possibly TRBD1 or TRBD2 (5 bases each). The CDR3 is 15 amino acids. Deletions cut 4 bases from V and 0 bases from J, with 11 bases between. Germline CDR1 LGHNA, CDR2 YNFKEQ. CDR3 amino acids: CASSRDGRSTDTQYF. The CDR3 region has the DNA TGTGCCAGCAGCCGGGACGGTCGTAGCACAGATACGCAGTATTTT.

The J gene is TRBJ2-5, the V gene TRBV6-1; 12 bases are shared with TRBD1. Germline CDR1 and CDR2: MNHNS and SASEGT. V gave up 1 base and J gave up 3 bases; unmatched junction bases: 9. The CDR3 is 18 amino acids. CDR3 DNA sequence: TGTGCCAGCAGTGAAGGAATGGGACAGGGGGCGCCGGAAGAGACCCAGTACTTC. It translates to CASSEGMGQGAPEETQYF.